One sample yielded the 30 T cell receptor beta chains listed below, sequenced in a study of blood T cell repertoires in COVID-19 (dated by TCRdb to about 2020). Preparation of the library involved the immunoSEQ multiplex PCR assay. TCRdb carries this immuneACCESS record with in-frame sequences only. Its versions omit some clonotypes, under half of them owing to an unresolved V gene in the studies checked, with the rest unexplained. A total of over 120,000 clones appear in this sample, 77% of them only once. Jointly, the top ten make up around 9.5% of the sample. The specimen was peripheral blood. These receptors were taken from a woman aged 50 to 60 with active or convalescent COVID-19.

The genes are TRBV7-2 and TRBJ2-3, with D possibly TRBD2 on 6 matching bases. Deletions cut 4 bases from V and 3 bases from J, with 14 bases between. CDR3 length equals 15 residues. Per germline, CDR1 SGHTA and CDR2 FQGNSA. The CDR3 reads CASSWGGGATDTQYF. CDR3 coding DNA: TGTGCCAGCAGCTGGGGAGGAGGGGCAACAGATACGCAGTATTTT. Using reference TRBV7-2 and TRBJ2-3 for the parts outside the CDR3, the full variable domain is GAGVSQSPSNKVTEKGKDVELRCDPISGHTALYWYRQSLGQGLEFLIYFQGNSAPDKSGLPSDRFSAERTGGSVSTLTIQRTQQEDSAVYLCASSWGGGATDTQYFGPGTRLTVL.

The J gene is TRBJ1-1, the V gene TRBV7-3; 7 bases line up with TRBD1. The CDR3 is 15 residues long. The trim removed 4 bases at V and 1 base at J, leaving 6 bases unmatched. The germline CDR1 and CDR2 sequences are SGHTA and FQGTGA. The CDR3 region has the DNA TGTGCCAGCAGCTACGCCGGGACAGCGAACACTGAAGCTTTCTTT. Its protein is CASSYAGTANTEAFF.

In its sample, this clone was seen once. The rearrangement uses TRBV30 and TRBJ1-3, with 8 bases lining up with TRBD1. CDR1 GTSNPN and CDR2 SVGIG come from the germline V gene (reference sequence). The CDR3 is 14 residues long. Trimming removed 4 bases from V and 4 bases from J; junction bases left unmatched: 6. The CDR3 DNA follows: TGTGCCTGGAAGCAGGGGGCGCGAGGAAACACCATATATTTT. This translates into CAWKQGARGNTIYF.

This clone has a handful of counts. This chain uses TRBV7-9 with TRBJ2-3; maybe TRBD2 (5 bases). Looked up from germline, CDR1 is SEHNR and CDR2 is FQNEAQ (reference sequence). Trimming stripped 5 bases from V and 2 bases from J, with 17 bases between. This CDR3 region has 16 residues. CDR3: CASSQPSGMNTDTQYF. The CDR3 region has the DNA TGTGCCAGCAGCCAACCGTCGGGAATGAACACAGATACGCAGTATTTT.

The chain uses TRBV25-1 and TRBJ2-7, with 10 bases fitting TRBD1. Germline V gives CDR1 MGHDK, CDR2 SYGVNS. The CDR3 has 14 residues. V lost 0 bases, J lost 6 bases, and 2 bases stayed unmatched. For the CDR3, the DNA is TGTGCCAGCAGTGAATATGGGGACAGGGGCGAGCAGTACTTC. Translation: CASSEYGDRGEQYF.

The V and J genes are TRBV28 and TRBJ2-2; D might be TRBD2 (6 bases). V gave up 4 bases and J gave up 5 bases, with 14 bases separating them. CDR3 length: 15 residues. The germline V gene encodes CDR1 MDHEN and CDR2 SYDVKM. CDR3: CASSSLAELTGELFF. In DNA, the CDR3 is TGTGCCAGCAGTTCCTTAGCGGAGCTAACCGGGGAGCTGTTTTTT.

The chain uses TRBV9 and TRBJ1-1, with D uncertain. Trimming cost V 4 bases and J 8 bases, with 12 bases left between them. CDR1 SGDLS and CDR2 YYNGEE come from the germline V gene. The CDR3 has 12 residues. The CDR3 DNA reads as TGTGCCAGCAGCCGGGAGGGCAGAGAAGCTTTCTTT. Translating it yields CASSREGREAFF.

V gene TRBV6-5 combines with J gene TRBJ2-5; 8 bases align to TRBD1. With V trimmed by 5 bases and J by 5 bases, 4 bases remained unmatched. Germline V gives CDR1 MNHEY, CDR2 SVGAGI. This CDR3 has 13 amino acids. For the CDR3, the DNA is TGTGCCAGCAGTCGGACAGGGTGGGAGACCCAGTACTTC. Protein sequence: CASSRTGWETQYF.

This chain connects TRBV9 to TRBJ1-2, with D maybe TRBD1 (5 bases). CDR3 length equals 17 residues. Trimming shortened V by 0 bases and J by 5 bases, and 20 bases separated the two germline ends. CDR1 is SGDLS, CDR2 YYNGEE, per germline. The CDR3 sequence: CASSVGGWSGAGYGYTF. Written as DNA, the CDR3 is TGTGCCAGCAGCGTAGGCGGTTGGAGTGGGGCAGGGTATGGCTACACCTTC. The variable domain in full, with the rest retrieved from reference TRBV9 and TRBJ1-2, is DSGVTQTPKHLITATGQRVTLRCSPRSGDLSVYWYQQSLDQGLQFLIQYYNGEERAKGNILERFSAQQFPDLHSELNLSSLELGDSALYFCASSVGGWSGAGYGYTFGSGTRLTVV.

V gene TRBV27 combines with J gene TRBJ1-2; D ambiguous. The CDR3 length is 15 residues. Trimming removed 2 bases from V and 8 bases from J, with 18 bases in between. From germline, CDR1 is MNHEY and CDR2 SMNVEV (reference sequence). The CDR3 loop reads CASSLKGQRTSGYTF. The CDR3 nucleotides are TGTGCCAGCAGTTTAAAAGGTCAGCGAACCTCGGGCTACACCTTC.

As to this clone: Its ends do not fully match the called genes, so a read error is possible. The gene calls are TRBV20-1 and TRBJ2-7; a possible D gene is TRBD2 (6 bases). The length of the CDR3 is 11 residues. The germline V gene has CDR1 DFQATT and CDR2 SNEGSKA (reference sequence). The CDR3 region is CSARAPGTLHF. DNA for the CDR3: TGCAGTGCTAGAGCCCCGGGGACTTTGCACTTC.

This rearrangement joins TRBV5-1 to TRBJ2-1, with TRBD2 matching over 9 bases. This CDR3 is built from 14 residues. Germline values: CDR1 SGHRS, CDR2 YFSETQ. J gave up 7 bases and V 0 bases, and 2 bases lay outside the gene matches. CDR3 DNA: TGCGCCAGCAGCTTGGGCGGGAGGGAGAATGAGCAGTTCTTC. This gives the protein CASSLGGRENEQFF.

This clone was counted once. CDR3 nucleotide sequence: TGTGCCAGCAGTTACGACAGAATAAACTATGGCTACACCTTC. This translates into CASSYDRINYGYTF. The chain has TRBV6-2 or TRBV6-3 and TRBJ1-2; TRBD1 might be the D (5 bases). Germline V lookup: CDR1 MNHEY, CDR2 SVGEGT. This CDR3 region has 14 residues. Trimming pared 2 bases from V and 2 bases from J, leaving 9 bases between.

The V call is TRBV5-4, the J call TRBJ2-7, with TRBD1 identical over 9 bases. Germline V CDR1 and CDR2: SGHNT, YYREEE (reference sequence). CDR3 length equals 14 residues. The trim removed 4 bases at V and 5 bases at J, leaving 7 bases unmatched. The CDR3 is CASSPTRDRDEQYF. Here the CDR3 DNA reads TGTGCCAGCAGCCCCACCCGGGACAGGGACGAGCAGTACTTC.

Written as DNA, the CDR3 is TGTGCCAGCAGCCTTAACAGGGGGCAGTCGAATCAGCCCCAGCATTTT. This encodes CASSLNRGQSNQPQHF. V and J are TRBV5-8 and TRBJ1-5; TRBD1 matches 9 bases. The germline V gene has CDR1 SGHTS and CDR2 YDEGEE. Unmatched junction bases numbered 9, after V lost 4 bases and J lost 4 bases. The CDR3 covers 16 residues. Together with reference TRBV5-8 and TRBJ1-5, the CDR3 gives the full variable domain: EAGVTQSPTHLIKTRGQQATLRCSPISGHTSVYWYQQALGLGLQFLLWYDEGEERNRGNFPPRFSGRQFPNYSSELNVNALELEDSALYLCASSLNRGQSNQPQHFGDGTRLSIL.

The chain carries TRBV4-3 and TRBJ2-5; 9 nucleotides align to TRBD1. V lost 3 bases to trimming and J lost 2 bases; unmatched junction nucleotides: 7. CDR1 and CDR2 from the germline V gene are LGHNA and YSLEER. The CDR3 runs to 16 residues. Here the CDR3 DNA reads TGCGCCAGCAGCCACGACGGACAGGGGAATCAAGAGACCCAGTACTTC. Translating gives CASSHDGQGNQETQYF.

J is TRBJ2-1 and V is TRBV5-1; 8 nucleotides align to TRBD2. Germline lookup yields CDR1 SGHRS and CDR2 YFSETQ. CDR3 length: 15 amino acids. V was clipped by 0 bases and J by 5 bases; unmatched bases: 4. The CDR3 DNA sequence: TGCGCCAGCAGCTTGGGCGGGGGGACCAACAATGAGCAGTTCTTC. Translation gives CASSLGGGTNNEQFF.

The chain uses TRBV11-1 and TRBJ2-2, with 12 bases lining up with TRBD1. Trimming at V came to 5 bases and at J to 6 bases, leaving 7 bases not matched to a gene. This CDR3 region has 16 residues. Per the germline V gene, CDR1 is SGHAT and CDR2 is FQDESV (reference sequence). CDR3 region: CASSPWGQGAAGELFF. In DNA, the CDR3 is TGTGCCAGCAGCCCCTGGGGACAGGGGGCCGCCGGGGAGCTGTTTTTT.

This sequence joins TRBV9 and TRBJ1-2; D not certain. V lost 0 bases and J 7 bases, leaving 13 bases between the germline ends. Germline values: CDR1 SGDLS, CDR2 YYNGEE. The CDR3 covers 14 residues. For the CDR3, the DNA is TGTGCCAGCAGCGTAGCGGCGGGTGCGCCTGGCTACACCTTC. This encodes CASSVAAGAPGYTF.

Here the CDR3 DNA reads TGTGCCAGCAGCTCCAACCAGGGGTTCGGGGAGCTGTTTTTT. Amino acid sequence: CASSSNQGFGELFF. The chain employs TRBV7-3 and TRBJ2-2, with D possibly TRBD1 on 6 matching bases. The V gene lost 4 bases and the J gene lost 7 bases, with 13 bases spanning the gap. The CDR3 has 14 amino acids. The germline V gene encodes CDR1 SGHTA and CDR2 FQGTGA.

V is TRBV3-1 (or the pseudogene TRBV3-2) and J is TRBJ2-7; the D gene is possibly TRBD1 (7 bases). This CDR3 has 14 amino acids. Trimming took off 3 bases at V and 2 bases at J, with 11 bases between the two ends. Germline assignment: CDR1 LGHDT and CDR2 YNNKEL (reference sequence). In DNA, the CDR3 is TGTGCCAGCAGCCAGACAGGGAGGACCTACGAGCAGTACTTC. Residues: CASSQTGRTYEQYF.

The rearrangement links TRBV7-9 to TRBJ1-2; TRBD1 agrees at 9 bases. The J segment lost 6 bases and the V segment lost 0 bases, leaving 5 bases of the junction unmatched. This CDR3 contains 15 residues. Per germline, CDR1 SEHNR and CDR2 FQNEAQ (reference sequence). CDR3 coding DNA: TGTGCCAGCAGCTTAGCCGGACAGGGGACCAATGGCTACACCTTC. This translates into CASSLAGQGTNGYTF.

V and J are TRBV30 and TRBJ1-2, with unresolved D. The CDR3 length is 13 residues. V dropped 0 bases and J dropped 2 bases, with 7 bases sitting between them. Germline V gene data show CDR1 as GTSNPN and CDR2 as SVGIG (reference sequence). Written as DNA, the CDR3 is TGTGCCTGGAGTGTCAACACAAACTATGGCTACACCTTC. Its protein is CAWSVNTNYGYTF.

This clone was detected only a few times. V is TRBV10-2 and J is TRBJ2-7; the D gene is possibly TRBD1 (6 bases). Germline loops: CDR1 WSHSY, CDR2 SAAADI. The V and J ends lost 6 bases and 0 bases respectively, with 12 bases between them. The length of the CDR3 is 14 residues. The CDR3 spells CASRREGVSYEQYF. The CDR3 nucleotides read TGCGCCAGCAGGAGAGAGGGGGTCTCCTACGAGCAGTACTTC.

The rearrangement uses TRBV7-2 and TRBJ1-3; the D gene is possibly TRBD1 (6 bases). The CDR3 is 15 residues long. Germline assignment: CDR1 SGHTA and CDR2 FQGNSA. The V and J ends lost 5 bases and 2 bases respectively, with 13 bases between them. The CDR3 DNA follows: TGTGCCAGCAGCCTACAGGGTACAACTGGAAACACCATATATTTT. Its translation: CASSLQGTTGNTIYF.

This rearrangement joins TRBV19 to TRBJ1-2; tentatively, D is TRBD1 (6 bases). Per germline, CDR1 LNHDA and CDR2 SQIVND (reference sequence). The length of the CDR3 is 14 residues. V lost 3 bases and J lost 6, with 14 bases in between. The CDR3 coding sequence is TGTGCCAGTAGTATCACCGGGACAAACCATGGCTACACCTTC. This encodes CASSITGTNHGYTF.

The chain recombines TRBV20-1 with TRBJ2-3, with D possibly matching TRBD1 (6 bases). Germline V gene sequence: CDR1 DFQATT, CDR2 SNEGSKA (reference sequence). This CDR3 is 11 amino acids long. Trimming shortened V by 7 bases and J by 6 bases, and 11 bases separated the two germline ends. Here the CDR3 reads CSVKRGDTQYF. The CDR3 DNA sequence: TGCAGTGTCAAAAGGGGGGATACGCAGTATTTT.

CDR3 DNA: TGTGCCAGCAGTTACGGGACAGGGGGCGCGCATGGCTACACCTTC. This sequence encodes CASSYGTGGAHGYTF. The V gene is TRBV6-5, the J gene TRBJ1-2, with TRBD1 matching over 12 bases. Trimming cost V 2 bases and J 6 bases; bases outside gene matches: 4. Germline V gene sequence: CDR1 MNHEY, CDR2 SVGAGI. The CDR3 runs 15 residues.

The chain carries TRBV7-9 and TRBJ1-6; D uncertain. V lost 1 base and J lost 7, with 8 bases in between. The CDR3 has 14 residues. Germline assignment: CDR1 SEHNR and CDR2 FQNEAQ (reference sequence). The CDR3 loop reads CASSLERVNSPLHF. The CDR3, as DNA: TGTGCCAGCAGCTTAGAACGGGTAAATTCACCCCTCCACTTT. Together with reference TRBV7-9 and TRBJ1-6, the CDR3 gives the full variable domain: DTGVSQNPRHKITKRGQNVTFRCDPISEHNRLYWYRQTLGQGPEFLTYFQNEAQLEKSRLLSDRFSAERPKGSFSTLEIQRTEQGDSAMYLCASSLERVNSPLHFGNGTRLTVT.

The CDR3 bases are TGCGCCAGCAGCCCAGACAACTTCTCTGGAAACACCATATATTTT. Encoded protein: CASSPDNFSGNTIYF. This rearrangement joins TRBV5-1 to TRBJ1-3; no clear D gene. The CDR3 extends over 15 amino acids. V shed 4 bases and J shed 0 bases, with 11 bases lying between them. Per germline, CDR1 SGHRS and CDR2 YFSETQ.